These 24 T cell receptor beta chains originate from one sample sequenced in a study of T cells after yellow fever vaccination. TCRdb re-called the 5' RACE reads with MiXCR, one entry per CDR3 protein. The data contain about 300,000 distinct CDR3 sequences, approximately 10% of them singletons. The sequencing here drew on CD4+ T cells sorted from PBMCs, taken 5 days after the yellow fever booster vaccination. The receptors shown here come from a young man who received the YFV17D yellow fever vaccine.

This clonotype has only a few counts. The chain uses TRBV24-1 and TRBJ2-1, with 9 bases fitting TRBD2. The trim removed 1 base at V and 8 bases at J, leaving 8 bases unmatched. Germline assignment: CDR1 KGHDR and CDR2 SFDVKD. The CDR3 contains 16 residues. The CDR3 bases are TGTGCCACCAGTGATTTAACGGCGGGGGGGAGCCATGAGCAGTTCTTC. Its translation: CATSDLTAGGSHEQFF.

This clonotype was recorded a few times. This sequence joins TRBV6-2 or TRBV6-3 and TRBJ2-5, with 11 bases fitting TRBD2. V gave up 6 bases and J gave up 5 bases; unmatched junction bases: 11. CDR3 length equals 16 residues. Germline CDR1 and CDR2: MNHEY and SVGEGT. CDR3 region: CASRDGTSGDGETQYF. The CDR3 DNA reads as TGTGCCAGCAGGGACGGGACTAGCGGAGATGGGGAGACCCAGTACTTC.

This clonotype has more than one count but fewer than ten. The rearrangement joins TRBV30 to TRBJ1-2, with D maybe TRBD1 (6 bases). From germline, CDR1 is GTSNPN and CDR2 SVGIG (reference sequence). The CDR3 covers 14 residues. Trimming took off 4 bases at V and 1 base at J, with 13 bases between the two ends. The DNA for the CDR3 is TGTGCCTGGATTATGGAGGGGGTTAACTATGGCTACACCTTC. Encoded protein: CAWIMEGVNYGYTF.

This clonotype was seen a handful of times. The rearrangement uses TRBV5-1 and TRBJ2-2; 9 positions agree with TRBD1. Germline V gene data show CDR1 as SGHRS and CDR2 as YFSETQ. The length of the CDR3 is 15 residues. Trimming cost V 7 bases and J 6 bases; bases outside gene matches: 10. This CDR3 reads CASAQDRGGAGELFF. The CDR3 bases are TGCGCCAGCGCCCAGGACAGGGGAGGGGCCGGGGAGCTGTTTTTT.

The V gene is TRBV12-3 or TRBV12-4, the J gene TRBJ2-7; weak D call: TRBD1 (5 bases). With 3 bases removed from V and 6 bases from J, the gap between germline ends came to 12 bases. The CDR3 has 13 amino acids. CDR3: CASSFRARGEQYF. The CDR3 DNA follows: TGTGCCAGCAGTTTCAGGGCGAGAGGCGAGCAGTACTTC.

This clonotype has more than one count but fewer than ten. The chain joins TRBV4-1 to TRBJ1-2, with D hard to call. Trimming cost V 3 bases and J 4 bases, with 18 bases left between them. Germline CDR1 is MGHRA and CDR2 is YSYEKL. This CDR3 comprises 16 residues. As DNA, the CDR3 is TGCGCCAGCAGCCACGGGAATCGGGAAGGGATCTATGGCTACACCTTC. Its translation: CASSHGNREGIYGYTF.

This clonotype occurred a few times. The V and J genes are TRBV12-3 or TRBV12-4 and TRBJ1-2, with D perhaps TRBD1 (6 bases). The ends were cut back, 3 bases at V and 8 bases at J, with 10 bases in the middle. The CDR3 contains 12 residues. The CDR3 loop is CASSFQGTGYTF. DNA of the CDR3: TGTGCCAGCAGTTTTCAGGGGACGGGCTACACCTTC.

CDR3 residues: CATSDPWTETGELFF. CDR3 sequence (DNA): TGTGCCACCAGTGATCCTTGGACCGAAACCGGGGAGCTGTTTTTT. This chain links TRBV24-1 with TRBJ2-2, with no clear D. The CDR3 consists of 15 residues. Trimming took 3 bases from V and 5 from J, leaving 12 bases between them. Germline V CDR1 and CDR2: KGHDR, SFDVKD.

This rearrangement joins TRBV6-1 to TRBJ1-2; D gene unclear. V dropped 1 base and J dropped 4 bases, with 7 bases sitting between them. This CDR3 is 13 amino acids long. Looked up from germline, CDR1 is MNHNS and CDR2 is SASEGT. The CDR3 coding sequence is TGTGCCAGCAGTGAAGGCAGCAGCTATGGCTACACCTTC. As protein: CASSEGSSYGYTF.

This clonotype came up many times. The rearrangement joins TRBV7-2 to TRBJ2-2; D gene ambiguous. Deletions cut 5 bases from V and 4 bases from J, with 14 bases between. Germline CDR1 and CDR2: SGHTA and FQGNSA. The CDR3 loop spans 15 amino acids. CDR3 protein: CASSRHGQFTGELFF. The CDR3 DNA is TGTGCCAGCAGCCGCCATGGGCAGTTCACCGGGGAGCTGTTTTTT.

This clonotype was recorded a few times. This chain connects TRBV11-2 to TRBJ1-3; D might be TRBD1 (6 bases). Trimming cost V 3 bases and J 8 bases, with 8 bases left between them. The CDR3 sequence is 12 residues long. Germline V lookup: CDR1 SGHAT, CDR2 FQNNGV. The CDR3 protein is CASSFSGDTIYF. Here the CDR3 DNA reads TGTGCCAGCAGCTTCTCAGGGGACACCATATATTTT.

This rearrangement joins TRBV12-3 or TRBV12-4 to TRBJ2-3; D remains ambiguous. The CDR3 has 13 residues. V lost 3 bases, J lost 4 bases, and 8 bases lay in between. The CDR3 nucleotides are TGTGCCAGCAGTTTTAGGGAACCAGATACGCAGTATTTT. Residues: CASSFREPDTQYF.

This clonotype was recorded a few times. The rearrangement links TRBV28 to TRBJ1-2; 11 bases agree with TRBD1. Per the germline V gene, CDR1 is MDHEN and CDR2 is SYDVKM. V trimming: 5 bases; J trimming: 4 bases; junction bases outside the gene matches: 6. The CDR3 length is 15 residues. CDR3 sequence reads: CASSRGDRGTYGYTF. Here the CDR3 DNA reads TGTGCCAGCAGTCGAGGGGACAGGGGGACCTATGGCTACACCTTC.

This clonotype was picked up a small number of times. The chain links TRBV29-1 to TRBJ2-5; no reliable D call. V gave up 3 bases and J gave up 1 base, with 9 bases separating them. This CDR3 comprises 13 residues. Per germline, CDR1 SQVTM and CDR2 ANQGSEA. For the CDR3, the DNA is TGCAGCGTTGATCTGGCTACCCAAGAGACCCAGTACTTC. Translation gives CSVDLATQETQYF.

This clonotype was picked up many times. This chain links TRBV10-3 with TRBJ2-2; 9 bases align to TRBD1. The CDR3 contains 15 residues. Trimming at V came to 6 bases and at J to 6 bases, leaving 8 bases not matched to a gene. Germline-derived CDR1 and CDR2 are ENHRY and SYGVKD. The CDR3 is CAIRERQGVAGELFF. The DNA for the CDR3 is TGTGCCATCAGGGAAAGACAGGGGGTGGCCGGGGAGCTGTTTTTT.

This sequence joins TRBV5-5 and TRBJ2-7, with 8 bases matching TRBD1. CDR1 and CDR2 (germline): SGHKS, YYEKEE (reference sequence). V dropped 4 bases and J dropped 7; count of bases not matched to a gene: 7. There are 13 residues in the CDR3. This CDR3 reads CASSTWTGQEQYV. In DNA form, the CDR3 reads TGTGCCAGCAGCACCTGGACAGGGCAGGAGCAGTACGTC.

The gene calls are TRBV4-2 and TRBJ2-2; 12 bases are shared with TRBD2. Germline V gives CDR1 LGHNA, CDR2 YNFKEQ. V shed 4 bases, J shed 5 bases, and the junction held 11 bases outside the gene matches. The CDR3 has 18 amino acids. CDR3 coding DNA: TGTGCCAGCAGCCGGGGAGATCTAGCGGGGGGGCAAACCGGGGAGCTGTTTTTT. Encoded protein: CASSRGDLAGGQTGELFF.

This clonotype was seen only a few times. It may be a read error: a sequence one base away is much more abundant. J is TRBJ2-1 and V is TRBV3-1, with 7 bases that match TRBD1. The germline V gene encodes CDR1 LGHDT and CDR2 YNNKEL (reference sequence). V trimming: 4 bases; J trimming: 4 bases; junction bases outside the gene matches: 1. The CDR3 loop spans 13 amino acids. For the CDR3, the DNA is TGTGCCAGCAGCCGACAGGGATACAATGAGCAGTTCTTC. Translation: CASSRQGYNEQFF.

This clonotype was detected ten times or more. The chain carries TRBV4-3 and TRBJ2-3, with D perhaps matching TRBD2 (5 bases). CDR3 length equals 17 residues. V gave up 1 base and J gave up 3 bases, with 17 bases separating them. Germline V gene lookup returns CDR1 LGHNA and CDR2 YSLEER. The CDR3 loop reads CASSQVGSGPGTDTQYF. CDR3 DNA sequence: TGCGCCAGCAGCCAAGTAGGGTCAGGTCCGGGAACAGATACGCAGTATTTT.

This clonotype has a count of ten or more. The chain couples TRBV10-2 to TRBJ2-5, with TRBD1 matching over 7 bases. The V gene end was trimmed by 8 bases and the J gene end by 1 base; junction bases not matched to a gene: 10. Looked up from germline, CDR1 is WSHSY and CDR2 is SAAADI. CDR3 length equals 15 residues. CDR3 DNA sequence: TGCGCCAGCCTAGAGGCAGGGGGAGTCCAAGAGACCCAGTACTTC. It is translated as CASLEAGGVQETQYF.

This clonotype was counted between two and nine times. This CDR3 reads CASSRTITDTQYF. For the CDR3, the DNA is TGTGCCAGCAGTAGGACAATCACAGATACGCAGTATTTT. The chain couples TRBV5-4 to TRBJ2-3; perhaps TRBD1 as D (5 bases). Germline V gene sequence: CDR1 SGHNT, CDR2 YYREEE (reference sequence). The V and J ends lost 5 bases and 2 bases respectively, with 9 bases between them. CDR3 length equals 13 residues.

The genes are TRBV7-9 and TRBJ2-7; 11 positions agree with TRBD1. The CDR3 is 14 residues long. The junction had 7 bases not matched to a gene; V was cut back by 5 bases and J by 7 bases. From germline, CDR1 is SEHNR and CDR2 FQNEAQ (reference sequence). The CDR3 sequence is CASSLAGTGGEQYF. CDR3 in DNA: TGTGCCAGCAGCCTTGCTGGGACAGGGGGGGAGCAGTACTTC.

This clonotype came up a few times. The rearrangement joins TRBV5-1 to TRBJ1-1; 8 bases fit TRBD1. The CDR3 totals 14 residues. Germline CDR1 SGHRS, CDR2 YFSETQ. V gave up 1 base and J gave up 5 bases; unmatched junction bases: 4. The CDR3 DNA follows: TGCGCCAGCAGCTTGCAGGGGGCGAAAACTGAAGCTTTCTTT. The encoded protein is CASSLQGAKTEAFF.

This clonotype was counted only a few times. This chain links TRBV12-3 or TRBV12-4 with TRBJ2-1; the match to TRBD1 covers 8 bases. Trimming cost V 6 bases and J 10 bases; bases outside gene matches: 14. The CDR3 has 15 amino acids. The CDR3 bases are TGTGCCAGCAGAAGGGACAGGTCCCTTCCAGAGGAGCAGTTCTTC. Protein: CASRRDRSLPEEQFF.